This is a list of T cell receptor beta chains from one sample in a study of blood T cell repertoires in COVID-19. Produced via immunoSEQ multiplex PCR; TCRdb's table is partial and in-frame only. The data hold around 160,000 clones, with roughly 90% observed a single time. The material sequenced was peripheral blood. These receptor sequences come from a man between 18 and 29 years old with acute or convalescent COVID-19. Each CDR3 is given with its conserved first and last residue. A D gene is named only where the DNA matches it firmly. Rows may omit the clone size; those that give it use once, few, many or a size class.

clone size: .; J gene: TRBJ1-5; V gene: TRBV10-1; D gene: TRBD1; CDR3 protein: CASSPYRGQPQHF; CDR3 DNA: TGCGCCAGCAGTCCTTACAGGGGCCAGCCCCAGCATTTT
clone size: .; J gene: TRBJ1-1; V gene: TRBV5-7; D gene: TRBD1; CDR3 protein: CASSLRTGNTEAFF; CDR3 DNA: TGTGCCAGCAGCCTTAGGACAGGGAACACTGAAGCTTTCTTT
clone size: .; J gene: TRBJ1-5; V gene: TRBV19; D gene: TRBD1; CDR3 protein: CASSPQGQVHQPQHF; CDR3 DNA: TGTGCCAGTAGTCCCCAGGGACAGGTACATCAGCCCCAGCATTTT
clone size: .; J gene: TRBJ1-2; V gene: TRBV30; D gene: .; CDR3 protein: CAWSLLIGTSNGYTF; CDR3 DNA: TGTGCCTGGAGTCTCCTTATTGGGACTAGTAATGGCTACACCTTC
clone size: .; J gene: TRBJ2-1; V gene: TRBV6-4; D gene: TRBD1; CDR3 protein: CASSVKGAYGNEQFF; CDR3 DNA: TGTGCCAGCAGTGTTAAGGGGGCCTACGGGAATGAGCAGTTCTTC
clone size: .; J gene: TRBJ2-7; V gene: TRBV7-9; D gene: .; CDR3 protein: CASSLRQLYEQYF; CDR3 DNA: TGTGCCAGCAGCTTGAGACAGCTATACGAGCAGTACTTC
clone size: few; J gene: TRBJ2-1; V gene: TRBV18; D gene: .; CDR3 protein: CASSQQESSYNEQFF; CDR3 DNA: TGTGCCAGCTCGCAACAGGAGAGCTCCTACAATGAGCAGTTCTTC
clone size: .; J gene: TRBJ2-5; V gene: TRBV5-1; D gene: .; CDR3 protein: CASSFAGLIETQYF; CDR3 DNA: TGCGCCAGCAGCTTTGCAGGGCTCATCGAGACCCAGTACTTC
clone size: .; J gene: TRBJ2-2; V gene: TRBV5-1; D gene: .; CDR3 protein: CASSGAGWTGELFF; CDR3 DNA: TGCGCCAGCAGCGGGGCAGGGTGGACCGGGGAGCTGTTTTTT
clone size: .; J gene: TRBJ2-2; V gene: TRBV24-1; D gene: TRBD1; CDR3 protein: CATSGPGGHTGELFF; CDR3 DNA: TGTGCCACCAGTGGACCAGGGGGCCACACCGGGGAGCTGTTTTTT
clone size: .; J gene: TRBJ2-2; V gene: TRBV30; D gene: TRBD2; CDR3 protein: CAWNRGRIAGELFF; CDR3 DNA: TGTGCCTGGAATCGCGGGAGGATAGCCGGGGAGCTGTTTTTT
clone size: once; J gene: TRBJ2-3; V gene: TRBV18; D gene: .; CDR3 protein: CASSPSSTDTQYF; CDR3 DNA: TGTGCCAGCTCACCCTCTAGCACAGATACGCAGTATTTT
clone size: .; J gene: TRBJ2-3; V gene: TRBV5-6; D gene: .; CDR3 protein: CASSSQGLTDTQYF; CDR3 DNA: TGTGCCAGCAGCTCTCAGGGACTCACAGATACGCAGTATTTT
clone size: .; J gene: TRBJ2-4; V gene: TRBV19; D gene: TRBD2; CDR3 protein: CASTQLAGGVGKNIQYF; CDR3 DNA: TGTGCCAGTACCCAACTAGCGGGAGGGGTAGGCAAAAACATTCAGTACTTC
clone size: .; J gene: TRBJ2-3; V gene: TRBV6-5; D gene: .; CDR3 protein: CASSLALGGDTQYF; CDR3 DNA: TGTGCCAGCAGCTTAGCCTTGGGGGGAGATACGCAGTATTTT
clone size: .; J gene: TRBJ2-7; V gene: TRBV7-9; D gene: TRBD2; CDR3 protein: CASSPPVGGSYEQYF; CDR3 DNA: TGTGCCAGCAGCCCTCCGGTAGGCGGGAGCTACGAGCAGTACTTC
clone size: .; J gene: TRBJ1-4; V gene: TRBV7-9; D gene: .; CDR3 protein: CASSPGSTTNEKLFF; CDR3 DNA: TGTGCCAGCAGCCCCGGGAGTACAACTAATGAAAAACTGTTTTTT
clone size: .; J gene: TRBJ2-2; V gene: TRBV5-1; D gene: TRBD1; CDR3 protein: CASSLAGQGAGELFF; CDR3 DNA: TGCGCCAGCAGCTTGGCGGGACAGGGGGCCGGGGAGCTGTTTTTT
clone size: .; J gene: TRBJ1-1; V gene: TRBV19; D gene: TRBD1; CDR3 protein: CASSLSDRANTEAFF; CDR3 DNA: TGTGCCAGTAGTCTATCGGACAGGGCCAACACTGAAGCTTTCTTT
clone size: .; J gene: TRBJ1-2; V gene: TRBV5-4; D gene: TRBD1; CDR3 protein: CASSSQGGDNYGYTF; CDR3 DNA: TGTGCCAGCAGCTCACAGGGGGGAGATAACTATGGCTACACCTTC
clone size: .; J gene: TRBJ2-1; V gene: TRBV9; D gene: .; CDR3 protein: CASSVEAGSLYNEQFF; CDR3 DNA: TGTGCCAGCAGCGTAGAGGCGGGGAGCCTCTACAATGAGCAGTTCTTC
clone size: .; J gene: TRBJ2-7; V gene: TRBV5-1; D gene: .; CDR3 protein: CASSCCLRVSFSEQYF; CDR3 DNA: TGCGCCAGCAGCTGCTGCCTCCGGGTCTCCTTTTCCGAGCAGTACTTC
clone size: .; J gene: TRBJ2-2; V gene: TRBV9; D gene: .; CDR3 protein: CASSVEGGRPGELFF; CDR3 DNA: TGTGCCAGCAGCGTAGAGGGAGGTCGACCCGGGGAGCTGTTTTTT
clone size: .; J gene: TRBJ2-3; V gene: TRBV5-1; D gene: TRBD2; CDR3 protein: CASSLQAGGPGTDTQYF; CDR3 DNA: TGCGCCAGCAGCTTGCAAGCGGGAGGGCCGGGCACAGATACGCAGTATTTT
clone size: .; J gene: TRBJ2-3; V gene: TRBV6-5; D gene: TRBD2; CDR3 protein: CASSLLAGEQHTQYF; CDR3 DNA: TGTGCCAGCAGCCTTCTAGCGGGGGAGCAACATACGCAGTATTTT
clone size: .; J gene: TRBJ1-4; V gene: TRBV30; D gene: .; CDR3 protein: CAWSIPHKYGEKLFF; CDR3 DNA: TGTGCCTGGAGTATACCCCATAAGTACGGTGAAAAACTGTTTTTT
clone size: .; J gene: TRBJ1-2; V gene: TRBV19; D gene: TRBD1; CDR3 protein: CASSAGQGALYGYTF; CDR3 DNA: TGTGCCAGTAGTGCGGGACAGGGGGCGCTTTATGGCTACACCTTC
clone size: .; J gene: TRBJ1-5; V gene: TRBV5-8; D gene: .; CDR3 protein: CASSLFGGMGNQPQHF; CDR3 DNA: TGTGCCAGCAGCTTGTTCGGAGGGATGGGCAATCAGCCCCAGCATTTT
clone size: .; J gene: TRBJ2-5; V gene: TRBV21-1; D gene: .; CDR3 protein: CASRGGRHLPRKTQYF; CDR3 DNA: TGTGCCAGCAGGGGGGGGCGCCATTTACCCAGAAAGACCCAGTACTTC
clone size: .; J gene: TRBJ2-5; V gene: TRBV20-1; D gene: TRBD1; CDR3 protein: CSASRQGRETQYF; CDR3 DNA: TGCAGTGCTAGTAGACAGGGCCGGGAGACCCAGTACTTC
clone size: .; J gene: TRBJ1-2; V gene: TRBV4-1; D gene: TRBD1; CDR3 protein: CASSLEGQGFHGYTF; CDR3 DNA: TGCGCCAGCAGCCTTGAGGGACAGGGATTTCATGGCTACACCTTC